These T cell receptor beta chains were read from a single sample in a study of cytomegalovirus exposure and HLA in healthy donors. Sequencing used immunoSEQ multiplex PCR; TCRdb keeps in-frame clones, though not all of them. This listing includes more than 85,000 clones. The source material was PBMCs. Every receptor here comes from a girl between 10 and 17 years old in good health and CMV-seropositive. The CDR3 runs from the conserved cysteine through the conserved F or W. The order of the fields is D gene, V gene, J gene, CDR3 protein, CDR3 DNA. The D gene is left open where the match is weak.

TRBD2,TRBV7-9,TRBJ2-1,CASSLGSAGRDNEQFF,TGTGCCAGCAGCTTAGGTTCGGCAGGGAGGGACAATGAGCAGTTCTTC
TRBD2,TRBV30,TRBJ2-1,CAWSVQAGSYNEQFF,TGTGCCTGGAGTGTACAAGCGGGGTCTTACAATGAGCAGTTCTTC
TRBD1,TRBV6-6,TRBJ1-2,CASSPTGGAGYTF,TGTGCCAGCAGCCCCACAGGGGGAGCTGGCTACACCTTC
-,TRBV29-1,TRBJ1-5,CSVTRGASNQPQHF,TGCAGCGTGACTAGGGGAGCGAGCAATCAGCCCCAGCATTTT
TRBD1,TRBV2,TRBJ1-5,CAGGQGANQPQHF,TGTGCCGGAGGACAGGGGGCCAATCAGCCCCAGCATTTT
TRBD1,TRBV30,TRBJ1-1,CAWSRTGPEAFF,TGTGCCTGGAGCAGGACAGGGCCTGAAGCTTTCTTT
-,TRBV21-1,TRBJ1-3,CASPQRDSGNTIYF,TGTGCCAGCCCCCAACGGGACTCTGGAAACACCATATATTTT
TRBD1,TRBV28,TRBJ1-1,CASSSRQGRMAEAFF,TGTGCCAGCAGTTCCCGACAGGGGAGGATGGCTGAAGCTTTCTTT
TRBD1,TRBV5-1,TRBJ2-7,CASSLESDRGQKQYF,TGCGCCAGCAGCTTGGAATCGGACAGGGGGCAAAAGCAGTACTTC
TRBD1,TRBV27,TRBJ1-2,CASSLEGAIGGYTF,TGTGCCAGCAGTTTGGAGGGGGCAATAGGTGGCTACACCTTC
-,TRBV18,TRBJ2-7,CASSPAGAYEQYF,TGTGCCAGCTCACCAGCCGGGGCCTACGAGCAGTACTTC
-,TRBV6-6,TRBJ1-3,CASREGNTIYF,TGTGCCAGCAGGGAGGGGAACACCATATATTTT
-,TRBV7-9,TRBJ1-4,CASSLGQASNEKLFF,TGTGCCAGCAGCTTAGGGCAGGCCTCTAATGAAAAACTGTTTTTT
-,TRBV4-3,TRBJ2-5,CASSHQAGAQETQYF,TGCGCCAGCAGCCACCAGGCAGGGGCCCAAGAGACCCAGTACTTC
TRBD2,TRBV19,TRBJ2-5,CASRQIAGGETQYF,TGTGCCAGTAGGCAAATAGCGGGCGGGGAGACCCAGTACTTC
TRBD2,TRBV30,TRBJ2-1,CAWSVGLAGGSYNEQFF,TGTGCCTGGAGTGTTGGACTAGCGGGGGGGTCCTACAATGAGCAGTTCTTC
TRBD1,TRBV10-3,TRBJ2-1,CATEPGQQNEQFF,TGTGCCACCGAGCCGGGACAGCAAAATGAGCAGTTCTTC
TRBD2,TRBV7-9,TRBJ2-3,CASRPTSGGASDTQYF,TGTGCCAGCAGGCCTACTAGCGGGGGGGCCTCAGATACGCAGTATTTT
-,TRBV7-2,TRBJ1-1,CASSTGNTEAFF,TGTGCCAGCAGCACAGGCAACACTGAAGCTTTCTTT
-,TRBV19,TRBJ1-6,CASSIPWSNNSPLHF,TGTGCCAGTAGTATCCCTTGGAGTAATAATTCACCCCTCCACTTT
TRBD1,TRBV6-5,TRBJ1-6,CASSPGQAIPPLHF,TGTGCCAGCAGCCCGGGACAGGCGATCCCACCCCTCCACTTT
-,TRBV7-6,TRBJ1-5,CASSLTDSNQPQHF,TGTGCCAGCAGCTTAACAGATAGCAATCAGCCCCAGCATTTT
TRBD1,TRBV13,TRBJ2-1,CASSPRTGVNEQFF,TGTGCCAGCAGCCCTAGGACAGGGGTGAATGAGCAGTTCTTC
-,TRBV5-4,TRBJ2-2,CASSLEGEEWPGELFF,TGTGCCAGCAGCTTGGAAGGGGAGGAATGGCCCGGGGAGCTGTTTTTT
TRBD1,TRBV27,TRBJ2-4,CASSFQGAVAKNIQYF,TGTGCCAGCAGTTTCCAGGGGGCGGTAGCCAAAAACATTCAGTACTTC
-,TRBV5-1,TRBJ1-2,CASSAQAANYGYTF,TGCGCCAGCAGTGCGCAGGCAGCTAACTATGGCTACACCTTC
-,TRBV7-9,TRBJ1-4,CASSLTWAVATNEKLFF,TGTGCCAGCAGCTTAACTTGGGCAGTAGCAACTAATGAAAAACTGTTTTTT
-,TRBV4-1,TRBJ2-5,CASSQEGLRGRQETQYF,TGCGCCAGCAGCCAAGAGGGCCTTAGGGGGAGACAAGAGACCCAGTACTTC
-,TRBV10-1,TRBJ1-2,CASNRGRSEYGYTF,TGCGCCAGCAACAGAGGGCGTTCCGAGTACGGCTACACCTTC
-,TRBV18,TRBJ2-5,CASSPPSGIETQYF,TGTGCCAGCTCACCACCTTCAGGGATCGAGACCCAGTACTTC
TRBD2,TRBV7-6,TRBJ2-7,CASSQSGGGFDEQYF,TGTGCCAGCAGCCAAAGCGGGGGGGGCTTTGACGAGCAGTACTTC
TRBD1,TRBV5-6,TRBJ1-2,CASSLMGQGARGGYTF,TGTGCCAGCAGCTTGATGGGACAGGGGGCACGCGGGGGCTACACCTTC
TRBD2,TRBV18,TRBJ2-1,CASSPPGTSVGNEQFF,TGTGCCAGCTCACCACCCGGAACTAGCGTGGGCAATGAGCAGTTCTTC
-,TRBV13,TRBJ2-2,CASSTRTDHPATGELFF,TGTGCCAGCAGCACCCGGACAGACCATCCTGCCACCGGGGAGCTGTTTTTT
TRBD1,TRBV25-1,TRBJ1-3,CASSGLPGQGANTIYF,TGTGCCAGCAGTGGGCTTCCGGGACAGGGGGCAAACACCATATATTTT